This TCR beta chain came from a study of T cells in localized non-small cell lung cancer. The assay was immunoSEQ multiplex PCR, and TCRdb's table has in-frame clones only and misses some. The sample carries 90,000 to 95,000 clones, roughly 91% recorded once. As regards this clone: What it recognizes is unknown.

Study-level results: As only one tumor region underwent sequencing, heterogeneity remains possible. Peak T cell clonality was found in uninvolved adjacent lung, exceeding tumor.

The starting material was PBMCs, obtained before any cancer treatment. The TCR comes from a woman between 35 and 70 years old with stage II squamous cell lung carcinoma.

CDR3 amino acids: CASSMGLAGTQETQYF. The DNA of the CDR3 is TGCGCCAGCAGCATGGGACTAGCGGGGACCCAAGAGACCCAGTACTTC. V gene TRBV5-1 combines with J gene TRBJ2-5, with TRBD2 matching over 13 bases. This CDR3 comprises 16 residues. In germline, CDR1 is SGHRS, CDR2 YFSETQ. J lost 1 base, V lost 4 bases, and 4 bases had no gene match.